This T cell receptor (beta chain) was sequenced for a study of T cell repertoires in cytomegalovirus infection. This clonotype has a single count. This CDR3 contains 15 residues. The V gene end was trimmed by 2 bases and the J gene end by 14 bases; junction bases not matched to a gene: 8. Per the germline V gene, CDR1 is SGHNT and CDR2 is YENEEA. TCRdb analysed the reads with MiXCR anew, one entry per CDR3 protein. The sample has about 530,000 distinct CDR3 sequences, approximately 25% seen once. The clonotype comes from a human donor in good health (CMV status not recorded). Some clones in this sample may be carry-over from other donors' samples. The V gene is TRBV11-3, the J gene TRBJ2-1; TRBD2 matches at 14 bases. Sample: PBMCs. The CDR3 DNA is TGTGCCAGCAGCTTAATGACTAGCGGGAGGGCGGGGAAGTTCTTC. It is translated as CASSLMTSGRAGKFF.